This is a list of T cell receptor beta chains from one sample in a study of TIL therapy for anti-PD-1-resistant metastatic lung cancer. The assay was immunoSEQ multiplex PCR, and TCRdb's table has in-frame clones only and misses some. Of about 59,000 clones in the sample, less than 85% are singletons; the top ten hold about 2%. The source was blood, collected at baseline. These receptors were collected from a person aged 25 to 80 with non-small cell lung cancer. CDR3s include the opening cysteine and the closing phenylalanine or tryptophan. Each record gives: CDR3 protein, clone size, CDR3 length, V gene. Some rows have no size entry. The others give once, few or many, or a class for an expanded clone.

CASSLIGGGVDEKLFF NA 16 TRBV5-4
CASSLDWNQPQHF NA 13 TRBV5-5
CASSLGGGYGYTF NA 13 TRBV5-1
CSVDPTQHTEAFF NA 13 TRBV29-1
CASSPAFLTEAFF NA 13 TRBV18
CAWSVRLGRTTNEKLFF NA 17 TRBV30
CAAKPSETGLNTEAFF once 16 TRBV7-2
CASSQKDREGETQYF NA 15 TRBV7-9
CASSEAEPGSYEQYF NA 15 TRBV6-1
CASSQEIVSGAGNTIYF NA 17 TRBV4-3
CASSGQTNYGYTF once 13 TRBV28
CASTGPSYEQYF NA 12 TRBV11-2
CASKAQGTLGKLFF once 14 TRBV2
CASSSGWGTEAFF few 13 TRBV5-8
CASSMVRGGRNEQFF NA 15 TRBV19
CASSLRGGGAIEQFF NA 15 TRBV7-9
CASSLGTGGRYGYTF NA 15 TRBV28
CASSSWGQSNQPQHF NA 15 TRBV7-2
CSVERGDIPSYEQYF NA 15 TRBV29-1
CASSPLPGQGYEQYF NA 15 TRBV28
CASSQNYRVGYTF NA 13 TRBV14
CASSEVGTGELFF few 13 TRBV6-1
CASNSPYSNYGYTF NA 14 TRBV28
CASRRTANTEAFF few 13 TRBV6-5
CASQKGEWTEAFF NA 13 TRBV19
CASSGGTSGFNEQFF NA 15 TRBV7-3
CASSPTGTGLIYEQYF NA 16 TRBV9
CASSLGLAGGVTGELFF NA 17 TRBV11-3
CASSPLAAGRGLGETQYF NA 18 TRBV4-2
CASSYSNGPRYNEQFF NA 16 TRBV6-5
CATSSGWGTGANVLTF NA 16 TRBV15